This passage covers 26 T cell receptor beta chains from one sample sequenced in a study of blood T cell repertoires in COVID-19. The table came from immunoSEQ multiplex PCR; TCRdb's copy has only in-frame clones and leaves some out. Of about 220,000 clones detected, approximately 86% appear once; the ten largest clones hold roughly a tenth. Sequencing input: peripheral blood. The receptors stem from a woman aged 45 to 65 with COVID-19, enrolled during active disease.

Concerning this clone itself: Within the sample, other DNA sequences also encode this same CDR3. The J gene is TRBJ1-1, the V gene TRBV18, with 8 bases that match TRBD1. V dropped 2 bases and J dropped 2; count of bases not matched to a gene: 1. This CDR3 is built from 14 residues. The germline CDR1 and CDR2 sequences are KGHSH and LQKENI. The CDR3 region is CASSPGQGNTEAFF. The CDR3 bases are TGTGCCAGCTCACCAGGACAGGGTAACACTGAAGCTTTCTTT.

The rearrangement joins TRBV11-3 to TRBJ2-1, with 14 nucleotides matching TRBD2. The CDR3 consists of 18 residues. The germline gives CDR1 SGHNT, CDR2 YENEEA. V trimming: 0 bases; J trimming: 3 bases; junction bases outside the gene matches: 4. As DNA, the CDR3 is TGTGCCAGCAGCTTAGATTTGGGACTAGCGGGGGTCTACAATGAGCAGTTCTTC. This translates into CASSLDLGLAGVYNEQFF.

The chain couples TRBV3-1 (or the pseudogene TRBV3-2) to TRBJ2-3, with D tentatively TRBD1 (8 bases). V was trimmed by 5 bases and J by 2 bases, leaving 29 bases between them. Germline V gene sequence: CDR1 LGHDT, CDR2 YNNKEL (reference sequence). The length of the CDR3 is 20 residues. The CDR3 sequence is CASSSLSTGTGGDNTDTQYF. CDR3 DNA sequence: TGTGCCAGCAGCTCCCTTTCGACAGGCACAGGGGGGGACAACACAGATACGCAGTATTTT.

This chain connects TRBV6-6 to TRBJ2-7; D is possibly TRBD1 (5 bases). CDR1 is MNHNY and CDR2 is SVGAGI in the germline V gene (reference sequence). The CDR3 extends over 12 amino acids. Trimming cost V 7 bases and J 2 bases, with 9 bases left between them. CDR3 bases: TGTGCCAGCACAGGGATAGCCTACGAGCAGTACTTC. Protein sequence: CASTGIAYEQYF.

The chain joins TRBV3-1 (or the pseudogene TRBV3-2) to TRBJ1-4; D uncertain. The CDR3 covers 16 residues. The V gene lost 3 bases and the J gene lost 4 bases, with 15 bases spanning the gap. Germline V CDR1 and CDR2: LGHDT, YNNKEL (reference sequence). The CDR3 reads CASSHGPPGVNEKLFF. The DNA for the CDR3 is TGTGCCAGCAGCCATGGGCCTCCCGGGGTTAATGAAAAACTGTTTTTT.

The chain joins TRBV5-1 to TRBJ1-2; a weak D match, TRBD1 (6 bases). The ends were cut back, 1 base at V and 3 bases at J, with 13 bases in the middle. Germline CDR1 reads SGHRS; CDR2 reads YFSETQ. CDR3 length: 15 amino acids. In DNA form, the CDR3 reads TGCGCCAGCAGCTTGACAGGGTCGGGCGACTATGGCTACACCTTC. Amino acids: CASSLTGSGDYGYTF. Filled out from reference TRBV5-1 and TRBJ1-2, the complete variable domain reads KAGVTQTPRYLIKTRGQQVTLSCSPISGHRSVSWYQQTPGQGLQFLFEYFSETQRNKGNFPGRFSGRQFSNSRSEMNVSTLELGDSALYLCASSLTGSGDYGYTFGSGTRLTVV.

This clone was counted a single time. The chain employs TRBV11-3 and TRBJ2-1; perhaps TRBD2 as D (6 bases). Germline V lookup: CDR1 SGHNT, CDR2 YENEEA. Trimming took 0 bases from V and 3 from J, leaving 24 bases between them. This CDR3 region has 20 residues. The DNA for the CDR3 is TGTGCCAGCAGCTTAGATCAAGAAGGGAAGCGGAGGGGTCACTACAATGAGCAGTTCTTC. The encoded protein is CASSLDQEGKRRGHYNEQFF. Full variable domain (rest looked up from reference TRBV11-3 and TRBJ2-1): EAGVVQSPRYKIIEKKQPVAFWCNPISGHNTLYWYLQNLGQGPELLIRYENEEAVDDSQLPKDRFSAERLKGVDSTLKIQPAELGDSAVYLCASSLDQEGKRRGHYNEQFFGPGTRLTVL.

The rearrangement uses TRBV12-3 or TRBV12-4 and TRBJ1-5; no firm D call. The CDR3 is 12 residues long. The V and J ends lost 7 bases and 2 bases respectively, with 6 bases between them. The CDR3 DNA reads as TGTGCCAGCAATATTGGCAATCAGCCCCAGCATTTT. This translates into CASNIGNQPQHF.

This clone has only one observation. The chain has TRBV7-9 and TRBJ1-4; no clear D. The germline V and J ends were trimmed by 3 bases and 0 bases, with 8 bases remaining between them. CDR3 size: 15 residues. CDR1 and CDR2 (germline): SEHNR, FQNEAQ (reference sequence). In DNA, the CDR3 is TGTGCCAGCAGCTTTAGTGGAGCAACTAATGAAAAACTGTTTTTT. Translation gives CASSFSGATNEKLFF. Filled out from reference TRBV7-9 and TRBJ1-4, the complete variable domain reads DTGVSQNPRHKITKRGQNVTFRCDPISEHNRLYWYRQTLGQGPEFLTYFQNEAQLEKSRLLSDRFSAERPKGSFSTLEIQRTEQGDSAMYLCASSFSGATNEKLFFGSGTQLSVL.

The V and J genes are TRBV6-2 or TRBV6-3 and TRBJ2-7, with D possibly being TRBD1 (5 bases). The CDR3 has 12 residues. From germline, CDR1 is MNHEY and CDR2 SVGEGT. V was clipped by 4 bases and J by 7 bases, with 11 bases between them. CDR3 in DNA: TGTGCCAGCAGTTCCCATAGGGGTGAGCAGTACTTC. Translating it yields CASSSHRGEQYF.

The chain has TRBV5-1 and TRBJ2-1; 14 bases agree with TRBD2. V lost 2 bases and J lost 0; bases outside the gene matches: 10. CDR3 size: 20 residues. Germline lookup yields CDR1 SGHRS and CDR2 YFSETQ. CDR3 coding DNA: TGCGCCAGCAGCTTCCCCTCCGGGACTAGCGGGGGCCTCTCCTACAATGAGCAGTTCTTC. Its translation is CASSFPSGTSGGLSYNEQFF.

This clone was found many times. The rearrangement joins TRBV6-6 to TRBJ2-1; TRBD2 aligns across 10 bases. The germline CDR1 and CDR2 sequences are MNHNY and SVGAGI (reference sequence). V lost 5 bases, J lost 4 bases, and 5 bases stayed unmatched. The CDR3 contains 15 residues. CDR3: CASSKGLAVYNEQFF. The CDR3 nucleotides read TGTGCCAGCAGTAAAGGACTAGCGGTTTACAATGAGCAGTTCTTC.

V and J are TRBV27 and TRBJ2-1; the match to TRBD2 covers 11 bases. The CDR3 consists of 15 residues. V gave up 8 bases and J gave up 4 bases; unmatched junction bases: 7. Per the germline V gene, CDR1 is MNHEY and CDR2 is SMNVEV (reference sequence). This CDR3 is CASWSSGGSYNEQFF. CDR3 DNA: TGTGCCAGCTGGTCTAGCGGGGGGTCTTACAATGAGCAGTTCTTC.

The genes are TRBV29-1 and TRBJ1-1; D is ambiguous. The germline CDR1 and CDR2 sequences are SQVTM and ANQGSEA. The CDR3 is 11 amino acids. V lost 0 bases to trimming and J lost 6 bases, with 5 bases between them. CDR3 sequence: CSVEEAAEAFF. Written as DNA, the CDR3 is TGCAGCGTTGAAGAGGCAGCTGAAGCTTTCTTT.

V is TRBV28 and J is TRBJ2-7, with 12 bases identical to TRBD2. The V gene end was trimmed by 6 bases and the J gene end by 7 bases; junction bases not matched to a gene: 13. The V gene's germline CDR1 is MDHEN and CDR2 SYDVKM. This CDR3 has 16 residues. The CDR3 loop is CASSPSGTSGFGEQYV. CDR3 DNA: TGTGCCAGCAGCCCCAGCGGGACTAGCGGGTTCGGGGAGCAGTACGTC.

The chain uses TRBV30 and TRBJ2-5; the match to TRBD1 covers 8 bases. CDR1 GTSNPN and CDR2 SVGIG come from the germline V gene (reference sequence). The CDR3 length is 13 residues. J gave up 2 bases and V 4 bases, and 3 bases lay outside the gene matches. The CDR3 here is CAWMGTGQETQYF. For the CDR3, the DNA is TGTGCCTGGATGGGGACAGGACAAGAGACCCAGTACTTC. The whole variable domain, filled in from reference TRBV30 and TRBJ2-5, reads SQTIHQWPATLVQPVGSPLSLECTVEGTSNPNLYWYRQAAGRGLQLLFYSVGIGQISSEVPQNLSASRPQDRQFILSSKKLLLSDSGFYLCAWMGTGQETQYFGPGTRLLVL.

The V call is TRBV28, the J call TRBJ1-3, with a tentative D call TRBD1 (6 bases). Trimming removed 1 base from V and 0 bases from J, with 13 bases in between. The germline gives CDR1 MDHEN, CDR2 SYDVKM. The CDR3 length is 17 residues. As DNA, the CDR3 is TGTGCCAGCAGTTTATCCCGGACAGCAACCTCTGGAAACACCATATATTTT. Its protein product is CASSLSRTATSGNTIYF.

This chain uses TRBV6-4 with TRBJ2-1; 8 bases are shared with TRBD1. Per germline, CDR1 MRHNA and CDR2 SNTAGT. This CDR3 comprises 12 residues. After removal of 6 bases from V and 7 bases from J, the junction contained 2 bases not matched to a gene. The DNA for the CDR3 is TGTGCCAGCAGCCGGACAGGGAATGAGCAGTTCTTC. This gives the protein CASSRTGNEQFF.

This clone has a handful of counts. The chain combines TRBV2 with TRBJ2-5; unclear D gene. Trimming shortened V by 7 bases and J by 5 bases, and 11 bases separated the two germline ends. Germline V gene sequence: CDR1 SNHLY, CDR2 FYNNEI. There are 12 residues in the CDR3. The chain's CDR3 is CASILGVETQYF. CDR3 DNA sequence: TGTGCCAGCATTCTCGGAGTGGAGACCCAGTACTTC.

The chain combines TRBV19 with TRBJ1-1, with TRBD1 identical over 9 bases. The CDR3 contains 13 residues. From germline, CDR1 is LNHDA and CDR2 SQIVND (reference sequence). With 3 bases clipped from V and 4 bases from J, the junction kept 0 bases outside the gene matches. As DNA, the CDR3 is TGTGCCAGTAGTATGACAGGGGGCACTGAAGCTTTCTTT. Encoded protein: CASSMTGGTEAFF.

The rearrangement joins TRBV9 to TRBJ2-1; 10 bases map to TRBD2. The CDR3 length is 16 residues. Germline CDR1 and CDR2: SGDLS and YYNGEE. After removal of 4 bases from V and 6 bases from J, the junction contained 10 bases not matched to a gene. CDR3 loop: CASSPKGLAGANEQFF. The DNA of the CDR3 is TGTGCCAGCAGCCCTAAGGGGCTAGCGGGGGCCAATGAGCAGTTCTTC.

The chain uses TRBV19 and TRBJ1-5; D might be TRBD1 (6 bases). The CDR3 sequence is 16 residues long. Looked up from germline, CDR1 is LNHDA and CDR2 is SQIVND (reference sequence). V lost 2 bases to trimming and J lost 7 bases, with 18 bases between them. CDR3 nucleotides: TGTGCCAGTAGTATAATTCGGGGGGCTCGTGGACAGCCCCAGCATTTT. Translated: CASSIIRGARGQPQHF.

The chain recombines TRBV29-1 with TRBJ2-2; D unclear. Germline CDR1 reads SQVTM; CDR2 reads ANQGSEA. CDR3 size: 12 residues. Trimming took off 7 bases at V and 5 bases at J, with 11 bases between the two ends. This chain's CDR3 is CSAYYATGELFF. The CDR3 nucleotides are TGCAGCGCTTACTACGCTACCGGGGAGCTGTTTTTT.

This sequence joins TRBV28 and TRBJ1-3; possible D gene TRBD1, 6 bases. V was cut by 3 bases and J by 4 bases, with 10 bases left in between. The CDR3 has 14 residues. Germline CDR1 MDHEN, CDR2 SYDVKM. The CDR3 DNA reads as TGTGCCAGCAGTTTTGGGGGGGCGGGAAACACCATATATTTT. Its protein is CASSFGGAGNTIYF.

The CDR3 protein is CAITANVDTEAFF. As DNA, the CDR3 is TGTGCCATCACCGCAAATGTAGACACTGAAGCTTTCTTT. V gene TRBV10-3 combines with J gene TRBJ1-1, with D uncertain. The CDR3 covers 13 residues. The germline V gene encodes CDR1 ENHRY and CDR2 SYGVKD. The V end lost 7 bases, the J end lost 3 bases, and 12 bases lay between the germline ends.

The chain carries TRBV6-5 and TRBJ2-3; D possibly corresponds to TRBD1 (6 bases). Per the germline V gene, CDR1 is MNHEY and CDR2 is SVGAGI. Trimming shortened V by 6 bases and J by 2 bases, and 15 bases separated the two germline ends. The CDR3 is 15 residues long. CDR3 in DNA: TGTGCCAGCAGCCTGGACAGCCGCCACACAGATACGCAGTATTTT. Translated, it gives CASSLDSRHTDTQYF.